The next 10 T cell receptor beta chains were all read from a single sample in a study of cytomegalovirus exposure and HLA in healthy donors. This PCR relied on a set of 60 Vbeta primers and 13 Jbeta primers. The protocol was immunoSEQ multiplex PCR, while the TCRdb copy is restricted to in-frame clones and leaves out a portion. The top ten hold 3.4% of the sample, which has some 120,000 clones, approximately 80% seen once. The sequencing sample was made of PBMCs. These receptors were collected from a man aged 30-40 years in good health and CMV-seronegative.

This chain connects TRBV19 to TRBJ1-1; 8 nucleotides match TRBD1. The ends lost 8 bases at V and 5 bases at J; junction bases unmatched: 13. Germline CDR1 is LNHDA and CDR2 is SQIVND (reference sequence). CDR3 size: 15 residues. CDR3 protein: CASSISRDRRTEAFF. The CDR3 DNA reads as TGTGCCAGTTCGATCTCTCGGGACAGGCGGACTGAAGCTTTCTTT.

This chain joins TRBV5-1 and TRBJ1-1, with D unclear. Trimming left V 2 bases short and J 0 bases short, with 17 bases between. The V gene's germline CDR1 is SGHRS and CDR2 YFSETQ. This CDR3 comprises 17 residues. As DNA, the CDR3 is TGCGCCAGCAGCTTTATCCCCCGGGGTAGGATGAACACTGAAGCTTTCTTT. Translated: CASSFIPRGRMNTEAFF.

This chain links TRBV4-1 with TRBJ2-7, with 8 bases matching TRBD1. The CDR3 has 16 amino acids. Unmatched junction bases numbered 11, after V lost 3 bases and J lost 4 bases. CDR1 MGHRA and CDR2 YSYEKL come from the germline V gene. This CDR3 reads CASSQGTGGGTYEQYF. The CDR3 DNA is TGCGCCAGCAGCCAGGGGACAGGAGGGGGAACTTACGAGCAGTACTTC.

This clone turned up a few times. The rearrangement joins TRBV10-1 to TRBJ2-1; 10 nucleotides match TRBD2. Trimming removed 7 bases from V and 7 bases from J; junction bases left unmatched: 13. CDR3 length: 16 residues. Germline-derived CDR1 and CDR2 are WNHNN and SYGVQD (reference sequence). In nucleotides, the CDR3 is TGCGCCAGCAACAGTGGGGCTAGCGGGAGTGATAATGAGCAGTTCTTC. It codes for CASNSGASGSDNEQFF.

CDR3 in amino acids: CATKRQGANQPQHF. The DNA of the CDR3 is TGTGCCACCAAACGACAGGGGGCCAATCAGCCCCAGCATTTT. The gene calls are TRBV6-5 and TRBJ1-5; 10 nucleotides align to TRBD1. The V gene's germline CDR1 is MNHEY and CDR2 SVGAGI. The ends lost 10 bases at V and 3 bases at J; junction bases unmatched: 6. This CDR3 has 14 amino acids.

The chain combines TRBV6-4 with TRBJ2-3; the match to TRBD2 covers 7 bases. In germline, CDR1 is MRHNA, CDR2 SNTAGT. CDR3 size: 15 residues. Trimming cost V 3 bases and J 1 base; bases outside gene matches: 4. CDR3 region: CASSEGGGGTDTQYF. In nucleotides, the CDR3 is TGTGCCAGCAGTGAGGGGGGAGGGGGCACAGATACGCAGTATTTT.

This chain uses TRBV19 with TRBJ2-7; possibly TRBD2 for D (5 bases). From germline, CDR1 is LNHDA and CDR2 SQIVND (reference sequence). The V end was cut by 3 bases, the J end by 0 bases, with 18 bases between. CDR3 size: 17 residues. This CDR3 reads CASSIRFGGFSSYEQYF. CDR3 sequence (DNA): TGTGCCAGTAGTATTCGTTTCGGCGGGTTTAGCTCCTACGAGCAGTACTTC.

The V call is TRBV5-1, the J call TRBJ2-1; weak D call: TRBD2 (6 bases). CDR1 and CDR2 from the germline V gene are SGHRS and YFSETQ. The CDR3 loop spans 13 amino acids. Trimming took off 5 bases at V and 6 bases at J, with 12 bases between the two ends. The CDR3 spells CASSPLASNEQFF. For the CDR3, the DNA is TGCGCCAGCAGTCCCCTAGCGTCCAATGAGCAGTTCTTC. The full variable domain, completed using reference TRBV5-1 and TRBJ2-1, is KAGVTQTPRYLIKTRGQQVTLSCSPISGHRSVSWYQQTPGQGLQFLFEYFSETQRNKGNFPGRFSGRQFSNSRSEMNVSTLELGDSALYLCASSPLASNEQFFGPGTRLTVL.

The V call is TRBV27, the J call TRBJ1-1; D call uncertain. The CDR3 extends over 13 amino acids. V was clipped by 7 bases and J by 0 bases, with 9 bases between them. CDR1 is MNHEY, CDR2 SMNVEV, per germline (reference sequence). CDR3 region: CASNGGLNTEAFF. CDR3 coding DNA: TGTGCCAGCAACGGCGGATTGAACACTGAAGCTTTCTTT.

The rearrangement joins TRBV10-3 to TRBJ2-4, with D tentatively TRBD2 (5 bases). V dropped 10 bases and J dropped 0 bases, with 13 bases sitting between them. Germline lookup yields CDR1 ENHRY and CDR2 SYGVKD. The CDR3 contains 14 residues. The CDR3 region is CATSEGVAKNIQYF. Here the CDR3 DNA reads TGTGCCACCTCCGAGGGAGTAGCCAAAAACATTCAGTACTTC.